This T cell receptor beta chain was captured by sequencing in a study of blood T cell repertoires in COVID-19. As processed by the authors: Amplification of reference gene primers provided the estimated nucleated cell counts. Data came from immunoSEQ multiplex PCR; TCRdb stores just in-frame clones and leaves some out. That table is the source of V, J and clone size, and D and trimming were worked out from the DNA. The repertoire holds about 180,000 clones, with around 88% as singletons. CDR3 length: 13 residues. Germline CDR1 and CDR2: MNHEY and SVGAGI. The ends lost 4 bases at V and 10 bases at J; junction bases unmatched: 4.

This TCR came from a woman aged 25 to 45 who had recovered from COVID-19. The chain employs TRBV6-5 and TRBJ1-6, with 7 bases identical to TRBD1. Sequencing was carried out using PBMCs or T cells enriched from blood (not recorded which). CDR3 loop: CASSFRGESPLHF. Written as DNA, the CDR3 is TGTGCCAGCAGTTTCAGGGGGGAATCACCCCTCCACTTT.